One sample yielded the 27 T cell receptor beta chains listed below, sequenced in a study of human T cells and chemical hapten exposure (dated by TCRdb to the early 2020s). Preparation of the library involved RACE. Reads for this sample came from a NextSeq 500. TCRdb itself trimmed the public reads at Q25 with fastp, ran MiXCR and retained productive beta chains. Every distinct CDR3 protein forms one entry, paired with its most common genes and DNA. The table for this sample lists some 400,000 distinct CDR3 sequences; around 5.5% of them were counted only once. Approximately 2.8% of the sample is taken by the ten largest. Sample time point, as interpreted from the label and publication: pre-sensitization, week 0. The label giving this sample's treatment or condition can be read as: therapeutic diphenylcyclopropenone sensitization with weekly scalp DPC. The specimen comprised whole blood, sampled in connection with sensitization to the hapten diphenylcyclopropenone (DPC). The source of these receptors is a woman between 45 and 65 years old with alopecia areata. Some clones in this sample may be carry-over from other donors' samples.

V and J are TRBV28 and TRBJ2-3; TRBD2 is a possible D gene (6 bases). V lost 6 bases and J lost 3, with 16 bases in between. The CDR3 covers 15 residues. Germline CDR1 is MDHEN and CDR2 is SYDVKM. CDR3 sequence reads: CASRGAGRRTDTQYF. In DNA form, the CDR3 reads TGTGCCAGCAGAGGAGCCGGGAGACGGACAGATACGCAGTATTTT.

About this clonotype: This may stem from a read error, because a much larger clone lies one nucleotide away. The chain links TRBV20-1 to TRBJ2-1; D gene uncertain. In germline, CDR1 is DFQATT, CDR2 SNEGSKA (reference sequence). The CDR3 is 14 amino acids. V lost 1 base to trimming and J lost 1 base, with 8 bases between them. For the CDR3, the DNA is TGCAGTGCTAGAGTACGTGAGTCCTACAATGAGCAGTTCTTC. It translates to CSARVRESYNEQFF.

This clonotype was detected many times. This rearrangement joins TRBV2 to TRBJ2-6, with D possibly being TRBD2 (5 bases). V gave up 2 bases and J gave up 1 base, with 15 bases separating them. The CDR3 runs to 18 residues. Germline CDR1 is SNHLY and CDR2 is FYNNEI. DNA for the CDR3: TGTGCCAGCAGTGAACGCGGGTATCAGGATTCTGGGGCCAACGTCCTGACTTTC. Amino acid sequence: CASSERGYQDSGANVLTF.

This clonotype has a count of ten or more. The chain is built from TRBV27 and TRBJ1-6; D unresolved. The V and J ends lost 3 bases and 5 bases respectively, with 2 bases between them. Germline V CDR1 and CDR2: MNHEY, SMNVEV (reference sequence). The CDR3 consists of 12 residues. In DNA, the CDR3 is TGTGCCAGCAGTTTTAATAATTCACCCCTCCACTTT. It encodes CASSFNNSPLHF.

This clonotype has a count of ten or more. The rearrangement links TRBV30 to TRBJ2-7; TRBD1 is a possible D gene (6 bases). The length of the CDR3 is 14 residues. V lost 2 bases, J lost 2 bases, and 13 bases lay in between. Germline V CDR1 and CDR2: GTSNPN, SVGIG (reference sequence). This chain's CDR3 is CAWSLGAAAYEQYF. The CDR3, as DNA: TGTGCCTGGAGTCTGGGGGCGGCCGCCTACGAGCAGTACTTC.

This clonotype was detected ten times or more. The V and J genes are TRBV13 and TRBJ2-1; a weak D match, TRBD2 (6 bases). Germline values: CDR1 PRHDT, CDR2 FYEKMQ (reference sequence). The CDR3 covers 12 residues. V shed 1 base and J shed 9 bases, with 7 bases lying between them. CDR3 nucleotides: TGTGCCAGCAGCTTAGAGGAGGGTGAGCAGTTCTTC. This sequence encodes CASSLEEGEQFF.

This clonotype was seen a handful of times. This chain connects TRBV29-1 to TRBJ1-3; D ambiguous. V was pared by 7 bases and J by 1 base, with 5 bases between. This CDR3 comprises 11 residues. Germline V CDR1 and CDR2: SQVTM, ANQGSEA. CDR3 nucleotide sequence: TGCAGCGCCATATCTGGAAACACCATATATTTT. It is translated as CSAISGNTIYF.

The chain recombines TRBV11-2 with TRBJ1-3; the D gene is possibly TRBD1 (6 bases). Germline V CDR1 and CDR2: SGHAT, FQNNGV. The V gene lost 0 bases and the J gene lost 4 bases, with 13 bases spanning the gap. There are 16 residues in the CDR3. CDR3 sequence (DNA): TGTGCCAGCAGCTTAGAAGAGTCGGGGGCCGGAAACACCATATATTTT. Its protein product is CASSLEESGAGNTIYF.

The V call is TRBV3-1, the J call TRBJ2-2; 7 bases fit TRBD2. This CDR3 has 15 amino acids. Looked up from germline, CDR1 is LGHDT and CDR2 is YNNKEL (reference sequence). J gave up 6 bases and V 3 bases, and 7 bases lay outside the gene matches. The CDR3 sequence is CASSQRGGRAGELFF. Written as DNA, the CDR3 is TGTGCCAGCAGCCAGAGGGGAGGGAGAGCCGGGGAGCTGTTTTTT.

This clonotype was observed many times. The chain employs TRBV10-3 and TRBJ2-7; D call uncertain. This CDR3 contains 14 residues. Germline values: CDR1 ENHRY, CDR2 SYGVKD. Trimming stripped 4 bases from V and 6 bases from J, with 16 bases between. For the CDR3, the DNA is TGTGCCATCAGTGGTGGGCCGGTCCAAGGCGAGCAGTACTTC. It yields the protein CAISGGPVQGEQYF.

This clonotype was picked up a small number of times. This rearrangement joins TRBV12-3 or TRBV12-4 to TRBJ1-2; D perhaps matches TRBD1 (5 bases). V lost 2 bases, J lost 3 bases, and 7 bases lay in between. The CDR3 loop spans 13 amino acids. CDR3 DNA: TGTGCCAGCAGTTTACAGGGACACTATGGCTACACCTTC. Protein product: CASSLQGHYGYTF.

Ten or more counts support this clonotype. The chain couples TRBV7-2 to TRBJ2-3, with a tentative D call TRBD1 (6 bases). The CDR3 extends over 13 amino acids. V lost 3 bases to trimming and J lost 6 bases, with 10 bases between them. Germline V CDR1 and CDR2: SGHTA, FQGNSA. CDR3 amino acids: CASSFTGLDTQYF. The CDR3 DNA sequence: TGTGCCAGCAGCTTCACAGGGTTGGATACGCAGTATTTT. The variable domain in full, with the rest retrieved from reference TRBV7-2 and TRBJ2-3, is GAGVSQSPSNKVTEKGKDVELRCDPISGHTALYWYRQSLGQGLEFLIYFQGNSAPDKSGLPSDRFSAERTGGSVSTLTIQRTQQEDSAVYLCASSFTGLDTQYFGPGTRLTVL.

The chain carries TRBV7-9 and TRBJ2-1, with D unclear. The length of the CDR3 is 12 residues. Germline V CDR1 and CDR2: SEHNR, FQNEAQ (reference sequence). V was pared by 4 bases and J by 6 bases, with 7 bases between. As DNA, the CDR3 is TGTGCCAGCAGCTCCGAGACCAATGAGCAGTTCTTC. Translating gives CASSSETNEQFF.

Many counts were recorded for this clonotype. The J gene is TRBJ2-1, the V gene TRBV29-1; 7 nucleotides agree with TRBD1. The germline V gene has CDR1 SQVTM and CDR2 ANQGSEA. The CDR3 sequence is 13 residues long. The junction had 10 bases not matched to a gene; V was cut back by 7 bases and J by 7 bases. CDR3 loop: CSADPTGLNEQFF. The CDR3 DNA follows: TGCAGCGCTGACCCGACAGGGTTGAATGAGCAGTTCTTC.

Only a few counts were recorded for this clonotype. The chain combines TRBV6-2 or TRBV6-3 with TRBJ1-5; D is possibly TRBD1 (5 bases). Germline loops: CDR1 MNHEY, CDR2 SVGEGT. CDR3 length: 15 residues. With 2 bases removed from V and 3 bases from J, the gap between germline ends came to 11 bases. CDR3 bases: TGTGCCAGCAGTTACCTGGGGGAGGCCAATCAGCCCCAGCATTTT. It encodes CASSYLGEANQPQHF.

This clonotype has a handful of counts. The chain combines TRBV2 with TRBJ2-5; 8 bases fit TRBD1. The junction had 13 bases not matched to a gene; V was cut back by 8 bases and J by 5 bases. The CDR3 consists of 15 residues. Germline V gene lookup returns CDR1 SNHLY and CDR2 FYNNEI. The CDR3 nucleotides read TGTGCCAGCCCTCTCGGAGGGACAGGCGGTGAGACCCAGTACTTC. Protein product: CASPLGGTGGETQYF.

There are many counts of this clonotype. This rearrangement joins TRBV12-3 or TRBV12-4 to TRBJ2-2, with TRBD2 as a possible D gene (5 bases). This CDR3 has 13 amino acids. With 2 bases removed from V and 7 bases from J, the gap between germline ends came to 8 bases. The CDR3 here is CASSLSGFGELFF. The DNA for the CDR3 is TGTGCCAGCAGTTTATCGGGGTTCGGGGAGCTGTTTTTT.

In its sample, this clonotype was seen many times. The V and J genes are TRBV11-2 and TRBJ2-7; 12 bases align to TRBD1. Germline V CDR1 and CDR2: SGHAT, FQNNGV. Germline trimming cut 1 base from V and 6 bases from J; bases unmatched to any gene: 7. The CDR3 loop spans 16 amino acids. This chain's CDR3 is CASSLARGQGAAEQYF. CDR3 nucleotides: TGTGCCAGCAGCTTAGCCAGGGGACAGGGGGCCGCCGAGCAGTACTTC. Based on the CDR3 plus reference TRBV11-2 and TRBJ2-7, the full variable domain is EAGVAQSPRYKIIEKRQSVAFWCNPISGHATLYWYQQILGQGPKLLIQFQNNGVVDDSQLPKDRFSAERLKGVDSTLKIQPAKLEDSAVYLCASSLARGQGAAEQYFGPGTRLTVT.

This chain connects TRBV12-3 or TRBV12-4 to TRBJ1-1; no reliable D call. V shed 3 bases and J shed 1 base, with 9 bases lying between them. This CDR3 spans 14 amino acids. CDR3: CASSLKTGNTEAFF. For the CDR3, the DNA is TGTGCCAGCAGTTTGAAAACGGGGAACACTGAAGCTTTCTTT.

The rearrangement uses TRBV29-1 and TRBJ1-1; unclear D gene. Germline V CDR1 and CDR2: SQVTM, ANQGSEA. This CDR3 has 13 residues. V lost 1 base and J lost 3, with 9 bases in between. DNA for the CDR3: TGCAGCGTTGAAGCGGCGGTAGACACTGAAGCTTTCTTT. It is translated as CSVEAAVDTEAFF.

This clonotype occurred many times. This chain connects TRBV7-9 to TRBJ1-1, with D possibly matching TRBD1 (5 bases). The ends were cut back, 2 bases at V and 4 bases at J, with 14 bases in the middle. Germline CDR1 and CDR2: SEHNR and FQNEAQ (reference sequence). This CDR3 spans 15 amino acids. The chain's CDR3 is CASSLSGIEGTEAFF. The CDR3 DNA reads TGTGCCAGCAGCTTATCAGGGATAGAGGGCACTGAAGCTTTCTTT.

Ten or more counts support this clonotype. The chain employs TRBV12-3 or TRBV12-4 and TRBJ2-5; 9 bases agree with TRBD2. Trimming at V came to 1 base and at J to 0 bases, leaving 6 bases not matched to a gene. This CDR3 is 17 amino acids long. The CDR3 reads CASSLGSSGEYQETQYF. The CDR3 DNA sequence: TGTGCCAGCAGTTTAGGGTCTAGCGGGGAGTACCAAGAGACCCAGTACTTC.

This clonotype was detected many times. The J gene is TRBJ2-3, the V gene TRBV24-1, with TRBD2 matching over 11 bases. The CDR3 length is 16 residues. J lost 6 bases, V lost 10 bases, and 14 bases had no gene match. The V gene's germline CDR1 is KGHDR and CDR2 SFDVKD. The CDR3 loop reads CATGSTSGRLPDTQYF. DNA of the CDR3: TGTGCCACTGGGTCAACTAGCGGGAGACTCCCGGATACGCAGTATTTT.

In its sample, this clonotype was seen many times. The rearrangement links TRBV27 to TRBJ2-3; 9 bases line up with TRBD2. The CDR3 runs 14 residues. Unmatched junction bases numbered 2, after V lost 2 bases and J lost 5 bases. CDR1 MNHEY and CDR2 SMNVEV come from the germline V gene (reference sequence). The CDR3 bases are TGTGCCAGCAGTTTACTACTAGCGGGAGATACGCAGTATTTT. It codes for CASSLLLAGDTQYF.

This clonotype was seen at least ten times. The J gene is TRBJ2-3, the V gene TRBV20-1, with 8 bases that match TRBD1. The V gene end was trimmed by 5 bases and the J gene end by 0 bases; junction bases not matched to a gene: 4. The CDR3 sequence is 14 residues long. Germline values: CDR1 DFQATT, CDR2 SNEGSKA (reference sequence). This chain's CDR3 is CSALQGASTDTQYF. The CDR3 coding sequence is TGCAGTGCTCTGCAGGGGGCTAGCACAGATACGCAGTATTTT.

At least ten counts were recorded for this clonotype. This sequence joins TRBV27 and TRBJ1-5, with D unclear. The CDR3 loop spans 13 amino acids. Germline values: CDR1 MNHEY, CDR2 SMNVEV (reference sequence). Between the trimmed V and J ends, which lost 3 bases and 5 bases, there was a span of 8 bases. This CDR3 is CASSLAEYQPQHF. The CDR3 DNA follows: TGTGCCAGCAGTTTGGCGGAGTATCAGCCCCAGCATTTT.

The V gene is TRBV2, the J gene TRBJ2-3, with TRBD2 identical over 10 bases. The CDR3 extends over 15 amino acids. J lost 0 bases, V lost 6 bases, and 3 bases had no gene match. Per the germline V gene, CDR1 is SNHLY and CDR2 is FYNNEI. The CDR3 DNA is TGTGCCAGCAGGGGAGCGGGGGGGAGCACAGATACGCAGTATTTT. Translation: CASRGAGGSTDTQYF.